Below are 30 T cell receptor beta chains sequenced from a single sample in a study of cytomegalovirus exposure and HLA in healthy donors. The study ran its PCR with 60 Vbeta and 13 Jbeta primers. This table comes from immunoSEQ multiplex PCR, and its TCRdb copy is limited to in-frame clones, with some not included. This sample contains roughly 200,000 clones. The sample comprised PBMCs. These receptors all stem from a man between 25 and 39 years old in good health and CMV-seronegative.

V gene TRBV6-5 combines with J gene TRBJ2-1; the match to TRBD2 covers 12 bases. Per the germline V gene, CDR1 is MNHEY and CDR2 is SVGAGI. The CDR3 loop spans 13 amino acids. V shed 6 bases, J shed 9 bases, and the junction held 3 bases outside the gene matches. CDR3 in amino acids: CASRTSGRSEQFF. The CDR3 nucleotides read TGTGCCAGCAGGACTAGCGGGAGAAGTGAGCAGTTCTTC.

The rearrangement uses TRBV29-1 and TRBJ2-3; D is possibly TRBD2 (6 bases). Germline CDR1 and CDR2: SQVTM and ANQGSEA. The CDR3 spans 15 residues. The V and J ends lost 6 bases and 0 bases respectively, with 16 bases between them. CDR3 bases: TGCAGCGTCCAGCGGGCGGGCGGTAGCACAGATACGCAGTATTTT. This encodes CSVQRAGGSTDTQYF.

The chain recombines TRBV5-6 with TRBJ2-2; D unclear. V shed 4 bases and J shed 6 bases, with 10 bases lying between them. Germline-derived CDR1 and CDR2 are SGHDT and YYEEEE. This CDR3 spans 13 amino acids. For the CDR3, the DNA is TGTGCCAGCAGCAGCCGGTTCGCCGGGGAGCTGTTTTTT. This gives the protein CASSSRFAGELFF. The variable domain in full, with the rest retrieved from reference TRBV5-6 and TRBJ2-2, is DAGVTQSPTHLIKTRGQQVTLRCSPKSGHDTVSWYQQALGQGPQFIFQYYEEEERQRGNFPDRFSGHQFPNYSSELNVNALLLGDSALYLCASSSRFAGELFFGEGSRLTVL.

The chain couples TRBV2 to TRBJ2-3; 10 bases match TRBD1. The V gene end was trimmed by 8 bases and the J gene end by 8 bases; junction bases not matched to a gene: 4. CDR1 is SNHLY and CDR2 is FYNNEI in the germline V gene. The CDR3 has 12 residues. The CDR3 bases are TGTGCCAGCGGCCGGGACAGGGGTACGCAGTATTTT. Its protein is CASGRDRGTQYF.

The rearrangement uses TRBV19 and TRBJ1-6; D unclear. The V end lost 1 base, the J end lost 7 bases, and 11 bases lay between the germline ends. The CDR3 runs to 15 residues. Germline V gene data show CDR1 as LNHDA and CDR2 as SQIVND (reference sequence). For the CDR3, the DNA is TGTGCCAGTAGTATAGGGCAGCCGGGGAATTCACCCCTCCACTTT. It codes for CASSIGQPGNSPLHF.

The V call is TRBV27, the J call TRBJ1-5; maybe TRBD1 (6 bases). CDR1 is MNHEY, CDR2 SMNVEV, per germline (reference sequence). The CDR3 totals 15 residues. With 6 bases removed from V and 4 bases from J, the gap between germline ends came to 16 bases. CDR3 amino acids: CASSPRRQGNQPQHF. In nucleotides, the CDR3 is TGTGCCAGCAGCCCCCGGCGGCAGGGGAATCAGCCCCAGCATTTT.

The chain recombines TRBV10-1 with TRBJ2-3; no definite D call. V lost 3 bases and J 3 bases, leaving 4 bases between the germline ends. The CDR3 loop spans 12 amino acids. Germline values: CDR1 WNHNN, CDR2 SYGVQD (reference sequence). CDR3 in DNA: TGCGCCAGCAGTGACATGACAGATACGCAGTATTTT. Amino acids: CASSDMTDTQYF.

The chain is built from TRBV7-9 and TRBJ2-1, with 13 bases lining up with TRBD2. Trimming at V came to 1 base and at J to 3 bases, leaving 0 bases not matched to a gene. Per germline, CDR1 SEHNR and CDR2 FQNEAQ (reference sequence). The CDR3 consists of 16 residues. Here the CDR3 DNA reads TGTGCCAGCAGCTTAGGGACTAGCGGGGGCTACAATGAGCAGTTCTTC. Amino acids: CASSLGTSGGYNEQFF.

V and J are TRBV2 and TRBJ1-5; D call uncertain. CDR3 length equals 14 residues. V was pared by 4 bases and J by 1 base, with 8 bases between. Germline V CDR1 and CDR2: SNHLY, FYNNEI. The CDR3 loop reads CASSVVQSNQPQHF. CDR3 DNA: TGTGCCAGCAGTGTCGTACAGAGCAATCAGCCCCAGCATTTT. Together with reference TRBV2 and TRBJ1-5, the CDR3 gives the full variable domain: EPEVTQTPSHQVTQMGQEVILRCVPISNHLYFYWYRQILGQKVEFLVSFYNNEISEKSEIFDDQFSVERPDGSNFTLKIRSTKLEDSAMYFCASSVVQSNQPQHFGDGTRLSIL.

V usage is TRBV4-2 and J usage is TRBJ1-1; D is perhaps TRBD1 (6 bases). The CDR3 covers 13 residues. Germline CDR1 and CDR2: LGHNA and YNFKEQ. Trimming left V 5 bases short and J 7 bases short, with 14 bases between. CDR3 DNA sequence: TGTGCCAGCAGCGTACAGGGCCTTGGTGAAGCTTTCTTT. Residues: CASSVQGLGEAFF.

The CDR3 sequence is CASSIGVEEKLFF. DNA of the CDR3: TGTGCCAGTAGTATTGGAGTAGAAGAAAAACTGTTTTTT. The V and J genes are TRBV19 and TRBJ1-4; D uncertain. Looked up from germline, CDR1 is LNHDA and CDR2 is SQIVND (reference sequence). V dropped 3 bases and J dropped 8 bases, with 10 bases sitting between them. CDR3 length equals 13 residues.

The chain joins TRBV7-2 to TRBJ1-1, with 7 bases that match TRBD1. Germline loops: CDR1 SGHTA, CDR2 FQGNSA. The V and J ends lost 3 bases and 4 bases, in that order; junction bases with no gene match: 8. The CDR3 sequence is 15 residues long. Written as DNA, the CDR3 is TGTGCCAGCAGCTTCACAGGGGCGACGGGCACTGAAGCTTTCTTT. This gives the protein CASSFTGATGTEAFF.

CDR3 sequence reads: CASKRGTDRGYSPLHF. CDR3 DNA sequence: TGTGCCAGTAAAAGAGGGACGGACAGGGGGTATTCACCCCTCCACTTT. The chain couples TRBV19 to TRBJ1-6; 10 bases are shared with TRBD1. Trimming at V came to 7 bases and at J to 8 bases, leaving 11 bases not matched to a gene. The CDR3 sequence is 16 residues long. CDR1 and CDR2 from the germline V gene are LNHDA and SQIVND (reference sequence).

The V call is TRBV10-3, the J call TRBJ1-1; D unclear. Per the germline V gene, CDR1 is ENHRY and CDR2 is SYGVKD. V shed 1 base and J shed 4 bases, with 13 bases lying between them. The CDR3 is 15 residues long. The CDR3 loop reads CAISEFDTRGTEAFF. The CDR3 nucleotides are TGTGCCATCAGTGAGTTTGATACCCGGGGCACTGAAGCTTTCTTT.

The chain links TRBV10-3 to TRBJ2-7; 9 bases map to TRBD1. Germline-derived CDR1 and CDR2 are ENHRY and SYGVKD. The CDR3 contains 15 residues. V shed 2 bases and J 6 bases; nucleotides not matched to a gene: 8. The CDR3 loop is CAISEIQGARSEQYF. The CDR3 nucleotides are TGTGCCATCAGTGAGATACAGGGGGCGCGTTCCGAGCAGTACTTC.

The chain uses TRBV19 and TRBJ1-2, with D perhaps TRBD1 (6 bases). The CDR3 has 15 amino acids. CDR1 and CDR2 from the germline V gene are LNHDA and SQIVND (reference sequence). The V end lost 1 base, the J end lost 7 bases, and 16 bases lay between the germline ends. CDR3 sequence (DNA): TGTGCCAGTAGTATAGGATTACGACAGGAAGGTGGCTACACCTTC. Translation gives CASSIGLRQEGGYTF.

Details on this clone: One junction end does not reproduce the germline sequence, and a read error may be involved. The chain couples TRBV6-6 to TRBJ1-1; maybe TRBD1 (6 bases). The CDR3 sequence is 15 residues long. The V gene's germline CDR1 is MNHNY and CDR2 SVGAGI (reference sequence). The CDR3 nucleotides are TGTGCCAGCAGTTTCTTTACAGGGCTGAACACTGAAGCTCTCTTT. The encoded protein is CASSFFTGLNTEALF.

The rearrangement uses TRBV28 and TRBJ2-5, with 9 nucleotides matching TRBD1. Germline loops: CDR1 MDHEN, CDR2 SYDVKM. V lost 10 bases, J lost 0 bases, and 18 bases stayed unmatched. This CDR3 is 18 amino acids long. The CDR3 sequence is CATTSGQGVPKYQETQYF. The CDR3 DNA is TGTGCCACCACTTCGGGACAGGGAGTCCCCAAGTACCAAGAGACCCAGTACTTC.

The chain combines TRBV29-1 with TRBJ1-2; 7 bases match TRBD1. After removal of 1 base from V and 5 bases from J, the junction contained 1 base not matched to a gene. The CDR3 spans 12 residues. Germline CDR1 SQVTM, CDR2 ANQGSEA. The CDR3: CSVEGQGYGYTF. DNA of the CDR3: TGCAGCGTTGAAGGACAGGGTTATGGCTACACCTTC.

CDR3 DNA sequence: TGTGCCAGCAGCACAGAAGGATCCAGCGGGACAAAGACCCAGTACTTC. Its translation is CASSTEGSSGTKTQYF. The chain is built from TRBV7-9 and TRBJ2-5; possible D gene TRBD2, 7 bases. Per germline, CDR1 SEHNR and CDR2 FQNEAQ (reference sequence). Trimming pared 5 bases from V and 6 bases from J, leaving 22 bases between. This CDR3 is 16 amino acids long. Combining the CDR3 with reference TRBV7-9 and TRBJ2-5 gives the whole variable domain DTGVSQNPRHKITKRGQNVTFRCDPISEHNRLYWYRQTLGQGPEFLTYFQNEAQLEKSRLLSDRFSAERPKGSFSTLEIQRTEQGDSAMYLCASSTEGSSGTKTQYFGPGTRLLVL.

In regard to this clone: Different DNA sequences within this sample yield the same CDR3. This chain uses TRBV6-1 with TRBJ2-7; D is possibly TRBD1 (6 bases). There are 17 residues in the CDR3. The germline CDR1 and CDR2 sequences are MNHNS and SASEGT. The V and J ends lost 3 bases and 4 bases respectively, with 22 bases between them. The CDR3 sequence: CASSELTGPQTGYEQYF. The CDR3, as DNA: TGTGCCAGCAGTGAGCTCACAGGGCCCCAGACAGGATACGAGCAGTACTTC.

The rearrangement uses TRBV10-1 and TRBJ1-6; 9 nucleotides align to TRBD1. Trimming at V came to 10 bases and at J to 5 bases, leaving 12 bases not matched to a gene. CDR3 length equals 16 residues. Per germline, CDR1 WNHNN and CDR2 SYGVQD (reference sequence). CDR3 nucleotides: TGCGCCACCAGGGGGGGACAGGGATCTAATAATTCACCCCTCCACTTT. Translation gives CATRGGQGSNNSPLHF.

CDR3 bases: TGTGCCAGCAGCGTAGCTACGGGAGAGCCTTGGGACAATGAGCAGTTCTTC. Translation: CASSVATGEPWDNEQFF. The genes are TRBV9 and TRBJ2-1; a possible D gene is TRBD2 (6 bases). V lost 0 bases and J 5 bases, leaving 18 bases between the germline ends. The CDR3 extends over 17 amino acids. Germline CDR1 is SGDLS and CDR2 is YYNGEE.

J is TRBJ2-7 and V is TRBV15; possibly TRBD2 for D (5 bases). Trimming left V 0 bases short and J 7 bases short, with 10 bases between. The CDR3 is made up of 13 amino acids. CDR1 and CDR2 (germline): LNHNV, YYDKDF (reference sequence). The CDR3 reads CATSRDQADEQYF. The CDR3 coding sequence is TGTGCCACCAGCAGAGATCAAGCGGATGAGCAGTACTTC. The whole variable domain, remainder taken from reference TRBV15 and TRBJ2-7, is DAMVIQNPRYQVTQFGKPVTLSCSQTLNHNVMYWYQQKSSQAPKLLFHYYDKDFNNEADTPDNFQSRRPNTSFCFLDIRSPGLGDTAMYLCATSRDQADEQYFGPGTRLTVT.

The V and J genes are TRBV4-1 and TRBJ1-1; the D gene is possibly TRBD1 (6 bases). CDR3 length: 17 amino acids. Germline values: CDR1 MGHRA, CDR2 YSYEKL. The germline V and J ends were trimmed by 0 bases and 3 bases, with 17 bases remaining between them. The CDR3 DNA sequence: TGCGCCAGCAGCCAAGATCTTGGGGGGGCGCCGTACACTGAAGCTTTCTTT. Encoded protein: CASSQDLGGAPYTEAFF.

The genes are TRBV19 and TRBJ2-2; D gene ambiguous. Germline CDR1 reads LNHDA; CDR2 reads SQIVND (reference sequence). The CDR3 runs 15 residues. V was shortened by 5 bases and J by 4 bases, with 14 bases between the two germline ends. This CDR3 reads CASSLGVGRTGELFF. CDR3 DNA sequence: TGTGCCAGTAGTCTAGGAGTGGGCCGCACCGGGGAGCTGTTTTTT.

The chain uses TRBV19 and TRBJ2-3, with 10 bases fitting TRBD2. CDR1 and CDR2 (germline): LNHDA, SQIVND (reference sequence). With V trimmed by 3 bases and J by 2 bases, 8 bases remained unmatched. The CDR3 is 17 amino acids. The DNA for the CDR3 is TGTGCCAGTAGTATTTATCTAGCGGGGGCGAACACAGATACGCAGTATTTT. Protein sequence: CASSIYLAGANTDTQYF. Together with reference TRBV19 and TRBJ2-3, the CDR3 gives the full variable domain: DGGITQSPKYLFRKEGQNVTLSCEQNLNHDAMYWYRQDPGQGLRLIYYSQIVNDFQKGDIAEGYSVSREKKESFPLTVTSAQKNPTAFYLCASSIYLAGANTDTQYFGPGTRLTVL.

The chain links TRBV5-1 to TRBJ1-1; 7 bases agree with TRBD1. CDR3 size: 14 residues. J was trimmed by 4 bases and V by 4 bases; bases with no gene match: 7. Germline CDR1 and CDR2: SGHRS and YFSETQ. CDR3 amino acids: CASSGGTEGTEAFF. The CDR3 DNA follows: TGCGCCAGCAGCGGGGGGACAGAGGGCACTGAAGCTTTCTTT.

The J gene is TRBJ2-2, the V gene TRBV7-9, with D unresolved. The length of the CDR3 is 14 residues. Germline V gene lookup returns CDR1 SEHNR and CDR2 FQNEAQ (reference sequence). V lost 5 bases and J 1 base, leaving 8 bases between the germline ends. This CDR3 reads CASSAIVNTGELFF. The DNA for the CDR3 is TGTGCCAGCAGCGCGATAGTGAACACCGGGGAGCTGTTTTTT.

This chain connects TRBV29-1 to TRBJ2-5; 7 bases are a match to TRBD1. This CDR3 comprises 12 residues. The V segment lost 8 bases and the J segment 1 base; nucleotides outside the gene matches: 4. Germline V gene sequence: CDR1 SQVTM, CDR2 ANQGSEA. CDR3 amino acids: CSSRTGQETQYF. The CDR3 nucleotides are TGCAGCTCTCGGACAGGCCAAGAGACCCAGTACTTC.